The 32 T cell receptor beta chains below all came from one sample that was sequenced in a study of cytomegalovirus exposure and HLA in healthy donors. The PCR ran on 60 Vbeta and 13 Jbeta primers. Sequenced by immunoSEQ multiplex PCR; TCRdb stores in-frame clones only, minus some. This table holds 150,000 to 200,000 clones, roughly 79% found once. Material: PBMCs. The source is a man aged 40-49 years in good health and CMV-seronegative.

This chain joins TRBV27 and TRBJ1-2; D remains ambiguous. This CDR3 is 13 amino acids long. V dropped 6 bases and J dropped 2 bases, with 10 bases sitting between them. From germline, CDR1 is MNHEY and CDR2 SMNVEV (reference sequence). The CDR3 loop is CASRRTGNYGYTF. CDR3 bases: TGTGCCAGCAGACGAACGGGAAACTATGGCTACACCTTC.

The CDR3 DNA sequence: TGTGCCTGGAGGCCTCAGTGGTCCTACAATGAGCAGTTCTTC. Translation: CAWRPQWSYNEQFF. The rearrangement uses TRBV30 and TRBJ2-1; D remains ambiguous. V was shortened by 3 bases and J by 1 base, with 10 bases between the two germline ends. Germline assignment: CDR1 GTSNPN and CDR2 SVGIG (reference sequence). The length of the CDR3 is 14 residues.

The sample holds a few counts of this clone. The chain couples TRBV18 to TRBJ2-7; weak D call: TRBD2 (6 bases). The V gene lost 8 bases and the J gene lost 1 base, with 9 bases spanning the gap. The CDR3 has 12 residues. The germline V gene has CDR1 KGHSH and CDR2 LQKENI. The CDR3 region is CASGGRSYEQYF. CDR3 nucleotides: TGTGCCAGCGGGGGGAGATCCTACGAGCAGTACTTC.

The V call is TRBV4-1, the J call TRBJ2-3, with TRBD2 identical over 9 bases. Germline V lookup: CDR1 MGHRA, CDR2 YSYEKL. The CDR3 covers 16 residues. J was trimmed by 4 bases and V by 4 bases; bases with no gene match: 9. The CDR3 loop is CASSPRVSGSPDTQYF. The CDR3 nucleotides are TGCGCCAGCAGCCCCCGGGTTAGCGGGAGCCCAGATACGCAGTATTTT.

The chain carries TRBV9 and TRBJ2-1; weak D call: TRBD2 (5 bases). The germline CDR1 and CDR2 sequences are SGDLS and YYNGEE. This CDR3 comprises 13 residues. Trimming shortened V by 5 bases and J by 3 bases, and 9 bases separated the two germline ends. CDR3 sequence: CASSDTSYNEQFF. The CDR3 bases are TGTGCCAGCAGTGATACTAGCTACAATGAGCAGTTCTTC.

This chain links TRBV6-1 with TRBJ1-4; 7 bases are shared with TRBD1. The length of the CDR3 is 13 residues. V trimming: 6 bases; J trimming: 3 bases; junction bases outside the gene matches: 1. Per germline, CDR1 MNHNS and CDR2 SASEGT. This CDR3 reads CASSGTANEKLFF. CDR3 sequence (DNA): TGTGCCAGCAGCGGGACAGCTAATGAAAAACTGTTTTTT.

The rearrangement joins TRBV6-5 to TRBJ2-7; 7 bases are shared with TRBD2. CDR1 is MNHEY and CDR2 is SVGAGI in the germline V gene. Trimming cost V 0 bases and J 3 bases; bases outside gene matches: 8. This CDR3 region has 16 residues. The CDR3 DNA reads TGTGCCAGCAGTTACTCGAGCGGGGCCGGAGGCTACGAGCAGTACTTC. It is translated as CASSYSSGAGGYEQYF.

The rearrangement uses TRBV7-2 and TRBJ2-7; D perhaps matches TRBD2 (6 bases). The CDR3 is 18 amino acids. CDR1 and CDR2 from the germline V gene are SGHTA and FQGNSA. With 1 base removed from V and 4 bases from J, the gap between germline ends came to 23 bases. The CDR3 is CASSLGGLARGNLYEQYF. CDR3 in DNA: TGTGCCAGCAGCTTAGGGGGCCTAGCGAGAGGGAACCTTTACGAGCAGTACTTC.

The gene calls are TRBV28 and TRBJ1-5, with 9 bases lining up with TRBD1. V lost 6 bases, J lost 5 bases, and 11 bases stayed unmatched. The CDR3 consists of 16 residues. The germline gives CDR1 MDHEN, CDR2 SYDVKM. CDR3 coding DNA: TGTGCCAGCAGACCGCCGGGACAGGGAGTTCATCAGCCCCAGCATTTT. This encodes CASRPPGQGVHQPQHF.

The CDR3 bases are TGTGCCAGCAGCCCGCCAGGGTATACCCAAGAGACCCAGTACTTC. Its translation: CASSPPGYTQETQYF. The chain couples TRBV7-6 to TRBJ2-5; weak D call: TRBD1 (5 bases). CDR1 SGHVS and CDR2 FNYEAQ come from the germline V gene. V dropped 5 bases and J dropped 1 base, with 14 bases sitting between them. The CDR3 contains 15 residues.

This clone was seen more than once but under ten times. V and J are TRBV11-1 and TRBJ1-1; the match to TRBD1 covers 8 bases. The germline V gene has CDR1 SGHAT and CDR2 FQDESV (reference sequence). The trim removed 5 bases at V and 4 bases at J, leaving 3 bases unmatched. There are 13 residues in the CDR3. CDR3 nucleotide sequence: TGTGCCAGCAGCCCTGACAGGGGCACTGAAGCTTTCTTT. Protein product: CASSPDRGTEAFF.

The genes are TRBV7-9 and TRBJ1-5, with a tentative D call TRBD1 (5 bases). V lost 6 bases and J lost 5, with 17 bases in between. Germline CDR1 reads SEHNR; CDR2 reads FQNEAQ (reference sequence). The CDR3 sequence is 15 residues long. The CDR3 DNA sequence: TGTGCCAGCAGTGACCCGAGGGGAGGCGATCAGCCCCAGCATTTT. This codes for CASSDPRGGDQPQHF.

The chain carries TRBV2 and TRBJ2-7; 8 bases line up with TRBD2. The CDR3 is 14 amino acids. Germline CDR1 is SNHLY and CDR2 is FYNNEI. The V segment lost 6 bases and the J segment 4 bases; nucleotides outside the gene matches: 8. The CDR3 loop reads CASRGAGDAYEQYV. The CDR3 nucleotides are TGTGCCAGCAGGGGAGCGGGAGATGCGTACGAGCAGTACGTC.

The chain is built from TRBV7-9 and TRBJ2-4; D unclear. The CDR3 has 12 amino acids. V lost 4 bases, J lost 6 bases, and 7 bases lay in between. Looked up from germline, CDR1 is SEHNR and CDR2 is FQNEAQ (reference sequence). The CDR3 region is CASSSGLNIQYF. As DNA, the CDR3 is TGTGCCAGCAGCTCTGGGCTAAACATTCAGTACTTC.

The chain links TRBV19 to TRBJ1-2; 8 bases map to TRBD1. Per the germline V gene, CDR1 is LNHDA and CDR2 is SQIVND (reference sequence). V lost 10 bases, J lost 5 bases, and 6 bases stayed unmatched. This CDR3 is built from 12 residues. CDR3 protein: CATRQGAYGYTF. The CDR3 DNA reads as TGTGCCACCAGGCAGGGGGCTTATGGCTACACCTTC.

The chain has TRBV25-1 and TRBJ2-6, with D possibly matching TRBD1 (5 bases). The CDR3 loop spans 16 amino acids. V gave up 6 bases and J gave up 1 base, with 13 bases separating them. CDR1 and CDR2 from the germline V gene are MGHDK and SYGVNS. CDR3 coding DNA: TGTGCCAGCAGCCTGGACACGCAATCTGGGGCCAACGTCCTGACTTTC. This translates into CASSLDTQSGANVLTF.

Regarding this clone: The sample contains more than one DNA sequence encoding this CDR3. The chain links TRBV27 to TRBJ2-1; 7 nucleotides match TRBD2. Germline trimming cut 7 bases from V and 9 bases from J; bases unmatched to any gene: 3. Germline values: CDR1 MNHEY, CDR2 SMNVEV (reference sequence). The CDR3 has 11 residues. The CDR3 sequence is CASTRGVEQFF. DNA of the CDR3: TGTGCCAGCACTCGGGGGGTTGAGCAGTTCTTC.

The count of this clone is one. V and J are TRBV5-1 and TRBJ1-6, with D possibly matching TRBD1 (5 bases). CDR1 SGHRS and CDR2 YFSETQ come from the germline V gene. CDR3 length: 16 amino acids. V lost 0 bases to trimming and J lost 7 bases, with 14 bases between them. The CDR3 region is CASSLETRGGNSPLHF. The CDR3 DNA is TGCGCCAGCAGCTTGGAAACACGGGGGGGGAATTCACCCCTCCACTTT.

V usage is TRBV5-1 and J usage is TRBJ1-4; tentative D call: TRBD1 (5 bases). Germline assignment: CDR1 SGHRS and CDR2 YFSETQ. Trimming shortened V by 0 bases and J by 6 bases, and 9 bases separated the two germline ends. There are 14 residues in the CDR3. Here the CDR3 reads CASSLEGADEKLFF. CDR3 sequence (DNA): TGCGCCAGCAGCTTGGAAGGGGCCGATGAAAAACTGTTTTTT.

The chain carries TRBV5-1 and TRBJ2-1, with D perhaps matching TRBD2 (6 bases). Trimming cost V 0 bases and J 5 bases, with 15 bases left between them. CDR3 length: 16 residues. CDR1 SGHRS and CDR2 YFSETQ come from the germline V gene. The CDR3 reads CASSLAGGRGDNEQFF. The CDR3 DNA follows: TGCGCCAGCAGCTTGGCCGGAGGGAGAGGGGACAATGAGCAGTTCTTC.

The chain links TRBV9 to TRBJ1-4; 7 nucleotides match TRBD1. The CDR3 runs 13 residues. Germline-derived CDR1 and CDR2 are SGDLS and YYNGEE. With V trimmed by 3 bases and J by 8 bases, 4 bases remained unmatched. DNA of the CDR3: TGTGCCAGCAGCGCGGGACAGAAGGAAAAACTGTTTTTT. Residues: CASSAGQKEKLFF.

This chain connects TRBV5-4 to TRBJ2-5; 7 bases agree with TRBD1. Trimming removed 3 bases from V and 5 bases from J; junction bases left unmatched: 13. Germline V CDR1 and CDR2: SGHNT, YYREEE (reference sequence). The CDR3 is 16 amino acids. CDR3: CASSSPGQTPSETQYF. As DNA, the CDR3 is TGTGCCAGCAGCTCCCCGGGACAGACCCCTAGCGAGACCCAGTACTTC.

The chain employs TRBV6-1 and TRBJ2-7; a weak D match, TRBD2 (7 bases). Germline values: CDR1 MNHNS, CDR2 SASEGT. There are 18 residues in the CDR3. Trimming took 2 bases from V and 2 from J, leaving 22 bases between them. CDR3 sequence (DNA): TGTGCCAGCAGTGAACTGGGGGGCTCAGGCGGGAGCCCCTACGAGCAGTACTTC. It encodes CASSELGGSGGSPYEQYF.

CDR3 protein: CAWSVGGGLAGVGEQFF. In DNA, the CDR3 is TGTGCCTGGAGTGTTGGAGGGGGACTAGCGGGAGTAGGGGAGCAGTTCTTC. The chain carries TRBV30 and TRBJ2-1; 14 bases are a match to TRBD2. With V trimmed by 0 bases and J by 10 bases, 11 bases remained unmatched. The CDR3 sequence is 17 residues long. Germline loops: CDR1 GTSNPN, CDR2 SVGIG (reference sequence).

V and J are TRBV18 and TRBJ1-5; D is uncertain. The ends were cut back, 6 bases at V and 2 bases at J, with 5 bases in the middle. Germline assignment: CDR1 KGHSH and CDR2 LQKENI. This CDR3 contains 12 residues. CDR3 bases: TGTGCCAGCTCCCAGGGCAATCAGCCCCAGCATTTT. Residues: CASSQGNQPQHF. Combining the CDR3 with reference TRBV18 and TRBJ1-5 gives the whole variable domain NAGVMQNPRHLVRRRGQEARLRCSPMKGHSHVYWYRQLPEEGLKFMVYLQKENIIDESGMPKERFSAEFPKEGPSILRIQQVVRGDSAAYFCASSQGNQPQHFGDGTRLSIL.

J is TRBJ2-1 and V is TRBV9; 8 nucleotides line up with TRBD1. The CDR3 length is 15 residues. The V gene's germline CDR1 is SGDLS and CDR2 YYNGEE. After removal of 0 bases from V and 7 bases from J, the junction contained 6 bases not matched to a gene. The CDR3 region has the DNA TGTGCCAGCAGCGTAGGAAGGACAGGGAGGAATGAGCAGTTCTTC. This gives the protein CASSVGRTGRNEQFF.

The table lists this clone with a few counts. The CDR3 loop reads CASSLARVELGTGELFF. CDR3 nucleotide sequence: TGTGCCAGCAGTCTCGCCAGGGTAGAACTGGGCACCGGGGAGCTGTTTTTT. This chain uses TRBV6-4 with TRBJ2-2; D possibly corresponds to TRBD1 (5 bases). Germline CDR1 is MRHNA and CDR2 is SNTAGT. This CDR3 region has 17 residues. Trimming removed 5 bases from V and 4 bases from J, with 20 bases in between.

The rearrangement uses TRBV27 and TRBJ2-1, with 8 bases identical to TRBD2. CDR1 and CDR2 from the germline V gene are MNHEY and SMNVEV (reference sequence). This CDR3 has 17 residues. J lost 2 bases, V lost 6 bases, and 12 bases had no gene match. The CDR3 sequence: CASSTRSGSETYNEQFF. CDR3 coding DNA: TGTGCCAGCAGCACTCGGAGCGGGAGTGAGACCTACAATGAGCAGTTCTTC.

This chain joins TRBV11-2 and TRBJ1-1; 8 bases align to TRBD1. Germline loops: CDR1 SGHAT, CDR2 FQNNGV. This CDR3 is built from 14 residues. The V and J ends lost 2 bases and 1 base, in that order; junction bases with no gene match: 0. The CDR3 sequence is CASSLTGGNTEAFF. The CDR3 DNA reads as TGTGCCAGCAGCTTAACAGGGGGGAACACTGAAGCTTTCTTT.

This chain joins TRBV19 and TRBJ2-1; no clear D gene. CDR1 and CDR2 from the germline V gene are LNHDA and SQIVND (reference sequence). V was cut by 3 bases and J by 12 bases, with 18 bases left in between. The CDR3 spans 14 residues. CDR3 in DNA: TGTGCCAGTAGTATGGCTGGCTCCCGAATGGCGCAGTTCTTC. This sequence encodes CASSMAGSRMAQFF.

The V call is TRBV27, the J call TRBJ1-4; TRBD1 agrees at 8 bases. With 5 bases clipped from V and 4 bases from J, the junction kept 9 bases outside the gene matches. Per germline, CDR1 MNHEY and CDR2 SMNVEV (reference sequence). The CDR3 contains 16 residues. The CDR3 spells CASSPGQAARNEKLFF. CDR3 nucleotides: TGTGCCAGCAGTCCGGGACAGGCGGCCCGTAATGAAAAACTGTTTTTT.

DNA for the CDR3: TGTGCCAGTAGTAGAGGCGACAGAGGAAACACCATATATTTT. Its protein product is CASSRGDRGNTIYF. V usage is TRBV19 and J usage is TRBJ1-3; D is perhaps TRBD1 (5 bases). V lost 4 bases, J lost 4 bases, and 11 bases lay in between. The CDR3 consists of 14 residues. Looked up from germline, CDR1 is LNHDA and CDR2 is SQIVND (reference sequence).